The clone carrying this TCR beta chain has more than one count but fewer than ten. Antigen: not known. V was cut by 3 bases and J by 3 bases, with 10 bases left in between. The germline V gene encodes CDR1 SGHNT and CDR2 YYREEE (reference sequence). The CDR3 covers 14 residues. The record originates from a study of T cell repertoires in cytomegalovirus infection. Study conclusions and caveats: Summed frequency of shared TCR beta families picked out CMV carriers who also had the relevant HLA. Dominating the ex vivo response were HLA-C-restricted CMV-specific TCR beta clonotypes.

Each CDR3 protein gets one entry after TCRdb re-called the reads with MiXCR. The repertoire consists of more than 500,000 distinct CDR3 sequences, with more than 15% occurring once and the leading ten covering approximately 24%. The genes are TRBV5-4 and TRBJ2-1; no firm D call. Input material: CD8+ T cells from PBMCs. This clonotype was sampled from a human donor in good health (CMV status not recorded). Some clones in this sample may be carry-over from other donors' samples. The CDR3 spells CASSSALIYNEQFF. In nucleotides, the CDR3 is TGTGCCAGCAGCTCCGCACTAATCTACAATGAGCAGTTCTTC. The full variable domain, in which reference TRBV5-4 and TRBJ2-1 provide the parts outside the CDR3, is ETGVTQSPTHLIKTRGQQVTLRCSSQSGHNTVSWYQQALGQGPQFIFQYYREEENGRGNFPPRFSGLQFPNYSSELNVNALELDDSALYLCASSSALIYNEQFFGPGTRLTVL.